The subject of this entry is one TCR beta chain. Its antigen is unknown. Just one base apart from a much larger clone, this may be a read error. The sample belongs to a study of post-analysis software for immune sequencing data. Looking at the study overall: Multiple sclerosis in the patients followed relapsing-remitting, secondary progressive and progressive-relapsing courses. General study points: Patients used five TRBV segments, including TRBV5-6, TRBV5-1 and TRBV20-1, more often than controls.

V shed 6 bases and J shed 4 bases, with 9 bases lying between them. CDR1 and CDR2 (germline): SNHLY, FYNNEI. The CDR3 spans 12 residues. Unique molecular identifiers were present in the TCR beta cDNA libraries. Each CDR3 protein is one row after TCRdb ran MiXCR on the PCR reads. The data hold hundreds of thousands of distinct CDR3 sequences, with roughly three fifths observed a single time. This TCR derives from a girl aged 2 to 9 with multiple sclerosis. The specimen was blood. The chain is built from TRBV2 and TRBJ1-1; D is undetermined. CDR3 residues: CASSPEGTEAFF. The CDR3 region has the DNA TGTGCCAGCAGCCCCGAGGGCACTGAAGCTTTCTTT. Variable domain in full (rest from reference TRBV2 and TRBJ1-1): EPEVTQTPSHQVTQMGQEVILRCVPISNHLYFYWYRQILGQKVEFLVSFYNNEISEKSEIFDDQFSVERPDGSNFTLKIRSTKLEDSAMYFCASSPEGTEAFFGQGTRLTVV.